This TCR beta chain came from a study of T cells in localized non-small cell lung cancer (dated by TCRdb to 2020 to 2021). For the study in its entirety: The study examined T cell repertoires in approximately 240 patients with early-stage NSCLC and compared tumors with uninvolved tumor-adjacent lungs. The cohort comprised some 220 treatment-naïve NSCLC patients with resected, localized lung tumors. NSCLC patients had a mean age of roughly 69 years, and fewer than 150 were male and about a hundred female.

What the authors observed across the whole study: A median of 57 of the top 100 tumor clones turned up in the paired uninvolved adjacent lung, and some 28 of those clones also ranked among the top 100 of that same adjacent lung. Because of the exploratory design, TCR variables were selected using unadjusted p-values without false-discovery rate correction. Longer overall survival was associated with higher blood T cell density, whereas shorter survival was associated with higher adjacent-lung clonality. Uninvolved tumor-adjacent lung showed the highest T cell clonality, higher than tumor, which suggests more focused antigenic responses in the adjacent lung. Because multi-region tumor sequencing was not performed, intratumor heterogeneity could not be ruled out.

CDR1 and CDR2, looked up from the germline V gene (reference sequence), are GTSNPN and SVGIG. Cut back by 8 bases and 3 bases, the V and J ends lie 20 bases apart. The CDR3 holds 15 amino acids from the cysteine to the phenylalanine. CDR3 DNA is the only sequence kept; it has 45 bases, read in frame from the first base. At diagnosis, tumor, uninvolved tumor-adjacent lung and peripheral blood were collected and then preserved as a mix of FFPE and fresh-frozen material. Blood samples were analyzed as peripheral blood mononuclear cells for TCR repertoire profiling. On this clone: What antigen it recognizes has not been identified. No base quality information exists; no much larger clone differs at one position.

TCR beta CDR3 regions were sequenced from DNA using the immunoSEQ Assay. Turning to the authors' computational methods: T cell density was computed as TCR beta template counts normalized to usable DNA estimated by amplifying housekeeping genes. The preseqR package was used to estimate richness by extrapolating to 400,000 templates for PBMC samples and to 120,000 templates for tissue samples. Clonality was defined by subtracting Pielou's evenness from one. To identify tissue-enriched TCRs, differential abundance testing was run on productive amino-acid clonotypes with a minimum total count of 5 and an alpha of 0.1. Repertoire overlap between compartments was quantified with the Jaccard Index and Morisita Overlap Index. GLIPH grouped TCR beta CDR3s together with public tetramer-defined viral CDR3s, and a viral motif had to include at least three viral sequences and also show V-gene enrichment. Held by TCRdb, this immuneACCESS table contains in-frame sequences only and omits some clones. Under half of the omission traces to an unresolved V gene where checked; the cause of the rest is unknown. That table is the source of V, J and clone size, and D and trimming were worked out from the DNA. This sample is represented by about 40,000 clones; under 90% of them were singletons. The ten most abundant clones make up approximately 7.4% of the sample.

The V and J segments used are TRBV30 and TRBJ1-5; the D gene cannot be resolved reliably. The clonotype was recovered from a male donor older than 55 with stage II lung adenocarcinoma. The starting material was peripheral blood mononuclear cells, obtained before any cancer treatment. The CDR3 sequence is CALTADPASNQPQHF. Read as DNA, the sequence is TGTGCCCTAACTGCGGACCCAGCCTCCAATCAGCCCCAGCATTTT.